This TCR beta chain derives from a study of blood T cell repertoires in COVID-19. Across the study: Collection of acute and convalescent COVID-19 samples took place in the United States, Italy and Spain. Sample material is recorded as cDNA or gDNA derived from T cells, B-cell-depleted T cells, or PBMCs.

V was shortened by 1 base and J by 4 bases, with 13 bases between the two germline ends. Germline values: CDR1 LGHNT, CDR2 FRNRAP. The CDR3 loop spans 16 amino acids. Original methodology: Cell counts per sample came from amplifying reference gene primers. Here immunoSEQ multiplex PCR was the method, and the copy in TCRdb shows in-frame clones only, minus some. V and J calls and clone size are those listed in that table; D and trimming were worked out from the DNA. The sample has about 410,000 clones, roughly 88% seen once. The chain carries TRBV12-5 and TRBJ2-2; D perhaps matches TRBD1 (5 bases). Sequencing was performed on peripheral blood. The sequence was obtained from a woman in her twenties or thirties with active or convalescent COVID-19. CDR3 DNA: TGTGCTAGTGGTTTGGGTACCCAGGGTGGCACCGGGGAGCTGTTTTTT. It is translated as CASGLGTQGGTGELFF.